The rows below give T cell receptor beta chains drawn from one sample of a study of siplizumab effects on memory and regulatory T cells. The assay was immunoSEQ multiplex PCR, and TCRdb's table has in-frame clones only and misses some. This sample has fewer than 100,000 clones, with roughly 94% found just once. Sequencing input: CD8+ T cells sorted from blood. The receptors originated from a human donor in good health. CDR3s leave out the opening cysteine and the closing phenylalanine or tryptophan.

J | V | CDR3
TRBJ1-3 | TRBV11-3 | ASSLGGNTIY
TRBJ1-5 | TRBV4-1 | ASGQQGNQPQH
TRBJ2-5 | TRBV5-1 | ASSSKISGRTGETQY
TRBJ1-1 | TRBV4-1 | ASSQDSEAF
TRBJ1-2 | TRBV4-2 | ASSQLTGVYGYT
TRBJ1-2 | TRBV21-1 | ASSKYDKGQEKGYT
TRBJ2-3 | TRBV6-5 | ASSRTDTQY
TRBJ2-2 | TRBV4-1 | ASSYGLAGAGELF
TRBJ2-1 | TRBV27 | ASSLNSSPYNEQF
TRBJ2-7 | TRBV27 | ASRGTGVYEQY
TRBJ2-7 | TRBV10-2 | ASSRSTDLSYEQY
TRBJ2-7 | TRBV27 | ASSSGLAFYEQY
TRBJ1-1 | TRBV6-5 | ASSYSENTEAF
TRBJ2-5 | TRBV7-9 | ASSFGASQETQY
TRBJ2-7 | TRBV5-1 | ASSSTGGEYSYEQY
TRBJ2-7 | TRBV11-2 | ASSLGGSSYEQY
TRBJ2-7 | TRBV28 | ASSPSGTFSYEQY